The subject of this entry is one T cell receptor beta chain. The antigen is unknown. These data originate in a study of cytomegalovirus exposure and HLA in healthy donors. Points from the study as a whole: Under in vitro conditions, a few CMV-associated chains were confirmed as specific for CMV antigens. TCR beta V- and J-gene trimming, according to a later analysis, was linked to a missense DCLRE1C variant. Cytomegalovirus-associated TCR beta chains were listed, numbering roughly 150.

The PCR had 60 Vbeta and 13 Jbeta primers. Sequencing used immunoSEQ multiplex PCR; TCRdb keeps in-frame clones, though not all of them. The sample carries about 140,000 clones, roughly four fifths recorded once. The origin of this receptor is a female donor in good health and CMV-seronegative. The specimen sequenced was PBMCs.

CDR3 DNA: TGTGCCAGCAGCGCGACAGGAGTCGGCAATCAGCCCCAGCATTTT. Its translation is CASSATGVGNQPQHF. The J gene is TRBJ1-5, the V gene TRBV7-9; the D gene is possibly TRBD1 (6 bases). Germline-derived CDR1 and CDR2 are SEHNR and FQNEAQ (reference sequence). CDR3 length: 15 amino acids. V was cut by 5 bases and J by 2 bases, with 13 bases left in between.